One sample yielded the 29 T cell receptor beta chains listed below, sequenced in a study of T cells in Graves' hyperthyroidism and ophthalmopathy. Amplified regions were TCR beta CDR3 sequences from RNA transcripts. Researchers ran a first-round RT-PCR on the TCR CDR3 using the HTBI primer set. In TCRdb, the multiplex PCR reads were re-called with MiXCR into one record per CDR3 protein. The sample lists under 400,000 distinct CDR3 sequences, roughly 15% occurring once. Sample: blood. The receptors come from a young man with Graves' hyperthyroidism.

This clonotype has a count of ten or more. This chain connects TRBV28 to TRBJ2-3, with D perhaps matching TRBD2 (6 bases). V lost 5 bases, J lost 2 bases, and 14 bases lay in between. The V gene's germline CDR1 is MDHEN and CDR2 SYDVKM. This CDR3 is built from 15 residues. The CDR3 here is CASSPTSRYTDTQYF. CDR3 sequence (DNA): TGTGCCAGCAGTCCTACTAGCAGATACACAGATACGCAGTATTTT. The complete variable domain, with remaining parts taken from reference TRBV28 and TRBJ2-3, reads DVKVTQSSRYLVKRTGEKVFLECVQDMDHENMFWYRQDPGLGLRLIYFSYDVKMKEKGDIPEGYSVSREKKERFSLILESASTNQTSMYLCASSPTSRYTDTQYFGPGTRLTVL.

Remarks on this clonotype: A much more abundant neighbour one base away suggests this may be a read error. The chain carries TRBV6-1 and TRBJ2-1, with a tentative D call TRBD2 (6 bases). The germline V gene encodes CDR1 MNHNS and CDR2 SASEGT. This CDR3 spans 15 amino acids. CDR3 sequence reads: CACSPNLSGRSEQFF. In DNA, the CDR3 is TGTGCCTGCAGTCCCAACCTTAGCGGAAGGAGTGAGCAGTTCTTC.

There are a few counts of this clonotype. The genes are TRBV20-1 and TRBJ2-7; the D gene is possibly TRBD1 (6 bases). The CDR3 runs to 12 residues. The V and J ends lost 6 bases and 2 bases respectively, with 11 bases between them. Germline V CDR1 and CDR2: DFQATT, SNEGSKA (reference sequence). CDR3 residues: CSATTGTYEQYF. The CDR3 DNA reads TGCAGTGCCACGACAGGTACCTACGAGCAGTACTTC.

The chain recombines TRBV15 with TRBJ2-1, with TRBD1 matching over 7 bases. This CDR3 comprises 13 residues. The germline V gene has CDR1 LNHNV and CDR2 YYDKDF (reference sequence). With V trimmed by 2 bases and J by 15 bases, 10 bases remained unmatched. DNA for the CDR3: TGTGCCACCAGCAGATACCTAGGGGGCGGAGGGTTCTTC. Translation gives CATSRYLGGGGFF.

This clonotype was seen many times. DNA of the CDR3: TGTGCCAGCAGTCGGGGACCGAGGACCTACGAGCAGTACTTC. Residues: CASSRGPRTYEQYF. The chain links TRBV28 to TRBJ2-7, with D perhaps TRBD1 or TRBD2 (5 bases each). The germline V gene encodes CDR1 MDHEN and CDR2 SYDVKM. The CDR3 spans 14 residues. V was trimmed by 5 bases and J by 2 bases, leaving 13 bases between them.

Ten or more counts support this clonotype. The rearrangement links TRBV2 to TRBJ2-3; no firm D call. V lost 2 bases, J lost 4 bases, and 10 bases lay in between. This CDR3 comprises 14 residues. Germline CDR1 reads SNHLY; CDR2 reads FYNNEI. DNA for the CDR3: TGTGCCAGCAGTGAATGGGGAATTGCAGATACGCAGTATTTT. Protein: CASSEWGIADTQYF.

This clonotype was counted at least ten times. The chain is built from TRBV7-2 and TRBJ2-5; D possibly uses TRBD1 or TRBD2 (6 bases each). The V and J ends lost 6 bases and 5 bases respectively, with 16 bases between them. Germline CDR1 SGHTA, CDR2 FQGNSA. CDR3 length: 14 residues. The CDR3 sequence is CASRGGRGDETQYF. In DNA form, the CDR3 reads TGTGCCAGCAGGGGGGGCCGTGGGGATGAGACCCAGTACTTC.

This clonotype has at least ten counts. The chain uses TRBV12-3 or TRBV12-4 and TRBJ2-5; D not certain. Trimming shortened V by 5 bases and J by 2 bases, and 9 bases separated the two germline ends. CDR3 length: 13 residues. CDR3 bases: TGTGCCAGCAGTATGACACCTCAAGAGACCCAGTACTTC. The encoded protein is CASSMTPQETQYF.

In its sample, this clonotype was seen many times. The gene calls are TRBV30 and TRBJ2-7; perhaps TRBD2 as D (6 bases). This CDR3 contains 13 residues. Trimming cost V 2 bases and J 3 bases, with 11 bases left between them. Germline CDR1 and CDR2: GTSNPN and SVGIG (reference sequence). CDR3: CAWSLTGVYEQYF. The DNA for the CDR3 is TGTGCCTGGAGTCTTACGGGGGTCTACGAGCAGTACTTC.

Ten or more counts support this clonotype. DNA for the CDR3: TGTGCCAGCAGCTCGGACAGGGGAAATGAAAAACTGTTTTTT. Translation gives CASSSDRGNEKLFF. This chain links TRBV2 with TRBJ1-4; 9 nucleotides line up with TRBD1. The junction had 4 bases not matched to a gene; V was cut back by 6 bases and J by 5 bases. The CDR3 consists of 14 residues. CDR1 and CDR2 from the germline V gene are SNHLY and FYNNEI.

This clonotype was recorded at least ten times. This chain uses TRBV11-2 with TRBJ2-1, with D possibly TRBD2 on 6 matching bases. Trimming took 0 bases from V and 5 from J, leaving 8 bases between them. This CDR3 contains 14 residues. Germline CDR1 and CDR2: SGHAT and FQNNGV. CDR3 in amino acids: CASSLDGGNNEQFF. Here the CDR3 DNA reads TGTGCCAGCAGCTTAGATGGCGGGAACAATGAGCAGTTCTTC.

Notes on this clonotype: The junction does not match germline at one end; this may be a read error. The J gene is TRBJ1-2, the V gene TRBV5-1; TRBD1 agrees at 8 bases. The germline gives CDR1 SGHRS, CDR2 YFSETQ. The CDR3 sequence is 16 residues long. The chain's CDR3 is CASSLDLSGGLYGCTF. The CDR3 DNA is TGCGCCAGCAGCTTGGATCTCTCAGGGGGCCTCTATGGCTGCACCTTC.

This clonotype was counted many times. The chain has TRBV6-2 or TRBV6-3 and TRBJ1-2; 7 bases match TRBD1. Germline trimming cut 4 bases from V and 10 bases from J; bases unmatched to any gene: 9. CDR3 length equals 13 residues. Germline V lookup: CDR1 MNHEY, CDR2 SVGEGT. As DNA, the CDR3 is TGTGCCAGCAGTTTCACCGCACAGGGGTACTACACCTTC. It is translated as CASSFTAQGYYTF.

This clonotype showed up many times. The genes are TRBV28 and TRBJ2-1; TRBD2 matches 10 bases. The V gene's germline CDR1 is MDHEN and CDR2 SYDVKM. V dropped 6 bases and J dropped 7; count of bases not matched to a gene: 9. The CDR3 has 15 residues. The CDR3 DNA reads TGTGCCAGCAGGTCTAGCGGGAGAGGGTGGAATGAGCAGTTCTTC. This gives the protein CASRSSGRGWNEQFF.

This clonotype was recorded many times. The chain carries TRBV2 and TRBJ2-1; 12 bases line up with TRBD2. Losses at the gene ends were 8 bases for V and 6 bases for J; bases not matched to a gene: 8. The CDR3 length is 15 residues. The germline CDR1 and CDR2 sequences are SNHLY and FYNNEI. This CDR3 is CASQPGLAGLNEQFF. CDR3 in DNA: TGTGCCAGCCAACCGGGACTAGCGGGCCTCAATGAGCAGTTCTTC.

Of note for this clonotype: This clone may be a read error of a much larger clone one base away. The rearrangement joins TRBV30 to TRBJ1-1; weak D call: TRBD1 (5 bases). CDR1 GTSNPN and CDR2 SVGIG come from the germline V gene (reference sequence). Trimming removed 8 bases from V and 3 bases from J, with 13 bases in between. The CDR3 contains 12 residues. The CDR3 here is CAGGRGDTEAFF. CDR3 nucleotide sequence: TGTGCCGGGGGAAGGGGAGACACTGAAGCTTTCTTT.

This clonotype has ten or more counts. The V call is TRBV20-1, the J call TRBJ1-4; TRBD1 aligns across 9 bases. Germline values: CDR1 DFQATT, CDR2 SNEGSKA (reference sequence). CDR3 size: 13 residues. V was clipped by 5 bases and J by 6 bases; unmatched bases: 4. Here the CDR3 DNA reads TGCAGTGCTGACAGGGGGAGTGATGAAAAACTGTTTTTT. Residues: CSADRGSDEKLFF.

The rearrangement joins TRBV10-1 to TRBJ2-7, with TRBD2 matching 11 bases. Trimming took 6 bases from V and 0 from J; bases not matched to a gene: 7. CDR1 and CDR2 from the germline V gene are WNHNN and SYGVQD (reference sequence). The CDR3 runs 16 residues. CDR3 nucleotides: TGCGCCAGCAGGGGGGGACTAGCGGAAAGCTCCTACGAGCAGTACTTC. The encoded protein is CASRGGLAESSYEQYF.

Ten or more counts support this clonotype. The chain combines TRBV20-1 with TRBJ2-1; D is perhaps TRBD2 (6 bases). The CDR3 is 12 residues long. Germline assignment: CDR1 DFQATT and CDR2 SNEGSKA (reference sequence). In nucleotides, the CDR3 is TGCATGGGGGATTTGGGGGGCAATGAGCAGTTCTTC. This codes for CMGDLGGNEQFF.

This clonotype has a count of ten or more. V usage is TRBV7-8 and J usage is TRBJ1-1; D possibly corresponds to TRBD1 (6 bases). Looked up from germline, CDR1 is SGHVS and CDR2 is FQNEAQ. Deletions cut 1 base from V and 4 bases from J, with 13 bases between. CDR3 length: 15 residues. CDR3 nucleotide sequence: TGTGCCAGCAGCTTAGGCAGGGGTTCTGGCACTGAAGCTTTCTTT. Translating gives CASSLGRGSGTEAFF.

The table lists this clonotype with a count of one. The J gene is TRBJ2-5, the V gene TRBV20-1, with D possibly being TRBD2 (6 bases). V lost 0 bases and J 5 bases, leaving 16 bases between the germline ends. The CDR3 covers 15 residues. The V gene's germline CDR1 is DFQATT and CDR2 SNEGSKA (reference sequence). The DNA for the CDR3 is TGCAGTGCTAGAGATGGGGATGGAGGGGCGGAGACCCAGTACTTC. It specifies CSARDGDGGAETQYF.

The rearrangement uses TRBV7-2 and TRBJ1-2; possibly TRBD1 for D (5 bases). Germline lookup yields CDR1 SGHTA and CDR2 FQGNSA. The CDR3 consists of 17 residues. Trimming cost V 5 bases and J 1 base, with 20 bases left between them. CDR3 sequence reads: CASSPQGPLLLNYGYTF. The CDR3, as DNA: TGTGCCAGCAGCCCCCAGGGTCCCCTCCTTCTTAACTATGGCTACACCTTC.

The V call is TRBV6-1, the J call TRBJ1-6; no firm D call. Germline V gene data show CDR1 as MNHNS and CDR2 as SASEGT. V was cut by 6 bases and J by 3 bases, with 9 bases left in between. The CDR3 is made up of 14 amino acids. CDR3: CASSEIIYNSPLHF. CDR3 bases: TGTGCCAGCAGCGAGATTATCTATAATTCACCCCTCCACTTT.

CDR3 nucleotides: TGTGCCAGCAGCGAGGGCCCACACCGGCCTAATGAGCAGTTCTTC. Residues: CASSEGPHRPNEQFF. V usage is TRBV3-1 and J usage is TRBJ2-1, with D possibly being TRBD2 (5 bases). Germline CDR1 and CDR2: LGHDT and YNNKEL (reference sequence). The V and J ends lost 5 bases and 7 bases respectively, with 18 bases between them. This CDR3 contains 15 residues.

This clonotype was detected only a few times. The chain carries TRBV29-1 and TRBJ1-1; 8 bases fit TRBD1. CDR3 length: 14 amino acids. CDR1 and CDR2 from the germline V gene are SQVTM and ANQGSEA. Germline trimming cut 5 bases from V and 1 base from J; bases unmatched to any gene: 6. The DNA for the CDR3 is TGCAGCGTTCAGACAGGGGAGGGGAACACTGAAGCTTTCTTT. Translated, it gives CSVQTGEGNTEAFF. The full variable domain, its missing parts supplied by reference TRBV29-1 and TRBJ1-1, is SAVISQKPSRDICQRGTSLTIQCQVDSQVTMMFWYRQQPGQSLTLIATANQGSEATYESGFVIDKFPISRPNLTFSTLTVSNMSPEDSSIYLCSVQTGEGNTEAFFGQGTRLTVV.

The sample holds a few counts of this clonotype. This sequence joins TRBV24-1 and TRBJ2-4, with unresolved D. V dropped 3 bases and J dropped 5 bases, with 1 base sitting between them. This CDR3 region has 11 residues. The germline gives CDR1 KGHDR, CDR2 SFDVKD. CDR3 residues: CATSDQNIQYF. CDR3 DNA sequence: TGTGCCACCAGTGATCAAAACATTCAGTACTTC.

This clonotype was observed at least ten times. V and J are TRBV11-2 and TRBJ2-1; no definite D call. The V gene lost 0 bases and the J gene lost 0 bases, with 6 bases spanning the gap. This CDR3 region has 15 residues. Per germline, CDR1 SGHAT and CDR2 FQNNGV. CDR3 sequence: CASSLDASSYNEQFF. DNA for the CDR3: TGTGCCAGCAGCTTAGACGCGAGCTCCTACAATGAGCAGTTCTTC.

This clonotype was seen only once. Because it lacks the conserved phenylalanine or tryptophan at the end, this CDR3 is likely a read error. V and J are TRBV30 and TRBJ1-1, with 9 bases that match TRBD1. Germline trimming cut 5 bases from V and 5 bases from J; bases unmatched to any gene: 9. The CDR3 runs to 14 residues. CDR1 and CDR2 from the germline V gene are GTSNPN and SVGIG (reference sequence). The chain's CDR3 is CAWDSTGGMTEAFL. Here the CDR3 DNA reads TGTGCCTGGGACTCGACAGGGGGGATGACTGAAGCTTTCCTT.

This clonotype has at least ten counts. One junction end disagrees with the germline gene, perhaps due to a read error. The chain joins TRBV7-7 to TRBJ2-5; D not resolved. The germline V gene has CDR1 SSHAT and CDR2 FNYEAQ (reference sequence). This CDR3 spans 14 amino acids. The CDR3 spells CASSPRTRQETQYF. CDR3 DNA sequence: TGTGCTAGCAGCCCCAGGACGCGACAAGAGACCCAGTACTTC.